These 10 T cell receptor beta chains were all obtained from the same sample, sequenced in a study of cytomegalovirus exposure and HLA in healthy donors. The PCR employed 60 Vbeta primers together with 13 Jbeta primers. Profiled with immunoSEQ multiplex PCR; TCRdb holds only in-frame clones, not every one. The sample has hundreds of thousands of clones, just over 70% seen once. Sequenced: PBMCs. The receptors originated from a female donor in good health and CMV-seronegative.

This sequence joins TRBV28 and TRBJ1-5; D ambiguous. The V end was cut by 7 bases, the J end by 7 bases, with 11 bases between. The CDR3 sequence is 12 residues long. Germline assignment: CDR1 MDHEN and CDR2 SYDVKM. The chain's CDR3 is CASTSLSQPQHF. The CDR3 DNA reads as TGTGCCAGCACTAGCTTAAGCCAGCCCCAGCATTTT.

This clone showed up just once. The chain couples TRBV5-8 to TRBJ1-2; TRBD1 matches at 10 bases. The CDR3 consists of 15 residues. Per the germline V gene, CDR1 is SGHTS and CDR2 is YDEGEE. With V trimmed by 4 bases and J by 6 bases, 9 bases remained unmatched. In DNA, the CDR3 is TGTGCCAGCAGCGTGACGGGACAGGGGTACAATGGCTACACCTTC. Amino acid sequence: CASSVTGQGYNGYTF.

V and J are TRBV7-8 and TRBJ2-5, with 10 bases lining up with TRBD2. The J segment lost 4 bases and the V segment lost 6 bases, leaving 5 bases of the junction unmatched. Germline assignment: CDR1 SGHVS and CDR2 FQNEAQ. The CDR3 consists of 14 residues. The CDR3 loop is CASRAGGPGETQYF. CDR3 in DNA: TGTGCCAGCAGAGCGGGAGGGCCTGGAGAGACCCAGTACTTC.

The J gene is TRBJ2-7, the V gene TRBV19; 10 bases are shared with TRBD2. This CDR3 has 14 residues. V lost 5 bases, J lost 2 bases, and 3 bases stayed unmatched. Germline-derived CDR1 and CDR2 are LNHDA and SQIVND (reference sequence). The CDR3 here is CASSSLAGAYEQYF. DNA for the CDR3: TGTGCCAGTAGTTCTCTAGCGGGGGCCTACGAGCAGTACTTC.

The chain carries TRBV13 and TRBJ1-5; D unresolved. This CDR3 contains 13 residues. Germline CDR1 PRHDT, CDR2 FYEKMQ (reference sequence). V was clipped by 4 bases and J by 4 bases, with 8 bases between them. The CDR3 nucleotides read TGTGCCAGCAGCTCAGGTCCAAATCAGCCCCAGCATTTT. Translated: CASSSGPNQPQHF.

This chain joins TRBV28 and TRBJ1-2; 12 nucleotides match TRBD1. Looked up from germline, CDR1 is MDHEN and CDR2 is SYDVKM. This CDR3 spans 17 amino acids. V shed 6 bases, J shed 5 bases, and the junction held 13 bases outside the gene matches. The CDR3 reads CASSPTGTGGFLYGYTF. CDR3 nucleotides: TGTGCCAGCAGCCCTACCGGGACAGGGGGCTTCCTATATGGCTACACCTTC.

This clone appeared a few times. The CDR3: CASSQGPVLAMEGYTF. The CDR3 DNA sequence: TGTGCCAGCAGCCAAGGACCCGTACTAGCTATGGAAGGCTACACCTTC. V gene TRBV14 combines with J gene TRBJ1-2; the D is unclear. Trimming took off 1 base at V and 8 bases at J, with 20 bases between the two ends. Germline-derived CDR1 and CDR2 are SGHDN and FVKESK. The CDR3 is 16 residues long.

The rearrangement links TRBV7-9 to TRBJ1-2, with 7 bases aligning to TRBD1. Looked up from germline, CDR1 is SEHNR and CDR2 is FQNEAQ (reference sequence). The junction had 17 bases not matched to a gene; V was cut back by 5 bases and J by 8 bases. The CDR3 covers 16 residues. CDR3 nucleotide sequence: TGTGCCAGCAGCCCCCGAGGCGACAGGGCTTTGGGGGGCTACACCTTC. Protein product: CASSPRGDRALGGYTF.

The chain has TRBV25-1 and TRBJ1-3; no definite D call. CDR1 and CDR2 from the germline V gene are MGHDK and SYGVNS. This CDR3 comprises 13 residues. V lost 4 bases to trimming and J lost 4 bases, with 8 bases between them. The CDR3 bases are TGTGCCAGCAGTGTGGCGGAAGGAAACACCATATATTTT. It yields the protein CASSVAEGNTIYF. Filled out from reference TRBV25-1 and TRBJ1-3, the complete variable domain reads EADIYQTPRYLVIGTGKKITLECSQTMGHDKMYWYQQDPGMELHLIHYSYGVNSTEKGDLSSESTVSRIRTEHFPLTLESARPSHTSQYLCASSVAEGNTIYFGEGSWLTVV.

The chain combines TRBV7-8 with TRBJ1-5; no clear D. The CDR3 contains 16 residues. CDR1 is SGHVS and CDR2 is FQNEAQ in the germline V gene. V was shortened by 1 base and J by 0 bases, with 10 bases between the two germline ends. CDR3: CASSLEQINSNQPQHF. CDR3 DNA: TGTGCCAGCAGCTTAGAACAGATTAATAGCAATCAGCCCCAGCATTTT.